This T cell receptor beta chain was recorded in a study of shared clonotypes between healthy human individuals. Some clones are missing from TCRdb's copy, which holds only in-frame ones; the method was immunoSEQ multiplex PCR. The table lists 2 million to 2.5 million clones, roughly 90% of them singletons. From germline, CDR1 is SGHDN and CDR2 FVKESK. The germline V and J ends were trimmed by 1 base and 13 bases, with 13 bases remaining between them. This CDR3 region has 12 residues. The sample taken for sequencing was naive CD4+ T cells from PBMCs. Subset of the sample: CD45RA+ positively selected. The chain is built from TRBV14 and TRBJ1-2; D might be TRBD1 (6 bases). The origin of this receptor is a young man in good health. Some clones in this sample may be carry-over from other donors' samples. The CDR3 protein is CASSQVTGPLTF. The CDR3 coding sequence is TGTGCCAGCAGCCAAGTTACAGGGCCGCTCACCTTC.